The 3 T cell receptor beta chains reported below all come from one sample, sequenced in a study of response to subunit inactivated influenza vaccine. Using its own MiXCR run on the RT-PCR reads, TCRdb lists one record per CDR3 protein. The table lists about 500,000 distinct CDR3 sequences, about 17% of them singletons. The sample in question was CD4+ T cells sorted from PBMCs, obtained roughly 24 months after vaccination. These receptors were collected from a man aged 50-75 years who received an inactivated influenza vaccine.

CDR3 in amino acids: CASSLATSSYEQYF. The CDR3 DNA reads TGCGCCAGCAGCTTGGCTACGAGCTCCTACGAGCAGTACTTC. This chain links TRBV5-1 with TRBJ2-7; D ambiguous. The CDR3 contains 14 residues. Trimming took off 0 bases at V and 0 bases at J, with 7 bases between the two ends. CDR1 and CDR2 (germline): SGHRS, YFSETQ.

This clonotype showed up just a few times. The chain combines TRBV10-3 with TRBJ2-2; D possibly corresponds to TRBD1 (6 bases). Trimming pared 7 bases from V and 5 bases from J, leaving 14 bases between. The CDR3 loop spans 14 amino acids. The germline V gene encodes CDR1 ENHRY and CDR2 SYGVKD. The DNA of the CDR3 is TGTGCCATCACCGTAAAACAGGGTACCGGGGAGCTGTTTTTT. This codes for CAITVKQGTGELFF.

The chain links TRBV5-5 to TRBJ2-5; tentatively, D is TRBD2 (5 bases). This CDR3 has 13 amino acids. Germline CDR1 reads SGHKS; CDR2 reads YYEKEE (reference sequence). V lost 4 bases and J 4 bases, leaving 11 bases between the germline ends. CDR3 sequence: CASSRPGLETQYF. In DNA, the CDR3 is TGTGCCAGCAGCCGTCCGGGGTTAGAGACCCAGTACTTC.